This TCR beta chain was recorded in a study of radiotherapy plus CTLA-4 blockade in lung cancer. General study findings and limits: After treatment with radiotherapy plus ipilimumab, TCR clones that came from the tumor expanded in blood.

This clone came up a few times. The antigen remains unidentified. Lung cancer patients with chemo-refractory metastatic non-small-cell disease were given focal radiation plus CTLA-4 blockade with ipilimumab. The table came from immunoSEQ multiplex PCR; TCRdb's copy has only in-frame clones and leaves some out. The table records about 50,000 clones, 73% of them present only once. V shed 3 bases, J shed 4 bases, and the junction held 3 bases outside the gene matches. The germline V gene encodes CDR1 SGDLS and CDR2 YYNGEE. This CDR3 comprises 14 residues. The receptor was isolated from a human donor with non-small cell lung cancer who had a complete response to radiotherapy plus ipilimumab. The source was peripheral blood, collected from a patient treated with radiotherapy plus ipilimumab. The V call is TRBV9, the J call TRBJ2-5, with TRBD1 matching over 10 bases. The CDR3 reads CASSGQGAGETQYF. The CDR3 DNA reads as TGTGCCAGCAGCGGACAGGGGGCTGGAGAGACCCAGTACTTC.